This T cell receptor beta chain originates from a study of memory CD4+ T cells and cytomegalovirus serostatus. Study context: Healthy Belgian adult donors included nine or ten CMV-positive and some 24 CMV-negative people.

Germline V gene data show CDR1 as LNHNV and CDR2 as YYDKDF (reference sequence). The CDR3 contains 14 residues. V lost 5 bases to trimming and J lost 1 base; unmatched junction nucleotides: 5. Here immunoSEQ multiplex PCR was the method, and the copy in TCRdb shows in-frame clones only, minus some. The table shows over 65,000 clones, with around 80% occurring only once. To note about this clone: Its specificity is unknown.

Single viable CD3+CD4+CD8-CD45RO+ cells were sorted as the memory CD4+ T cells. Positive selection with CD4 microbeads enriched total CD4+ T cells. Study observations and caveats: About 40% of the roughly 160 known CMV-associated TCRbeta sequences appeared in CD4+ memory.

The specimen sequenced was memory CD4+ T cells from blood. V is TRBV15 and J is TRBJ2-7, with TRBD1 identical over 7 bases. The receptor was derived from an adult in good health and CMV-seronegative. In DNA form, the CDR3 reads TGTGCCACCAGCCAGATCAGGGGGTCCTACGAGCAGTACTTC. Its protein is CATSQIRGSYEQYF.